The present entry profiles one T cell receptor beta chain with its context. Its antigen is unknown. Nothing much larger sits one base from this clone, and base qualities are not available. The data were obtained in a study of blood T cell repertoires in COVID-19 (dated by TCRdb to 2018 to 2021). For context, the study as a whole: Samples covering the acute and convalescent phases of COVID-19 were provided by collaborators in the United States, Italy and Spain. The samples were drawn from the first 160 participants of the ongoing ImmuneRACE study and from over 950 subjects provided by 6 global collaborators. Where HLA class I and class II types were available, the types were taken from metadata supplied by the sample provider, not from assay-based typing. The repertoires were made available in a free public database intended to serve as a resource for research on the immune response to SARS-CoV-2. The material from the prospective study consisted of cDNA or gDNA derived from T cells, B-cell-depleted T cells, or PBMCs. Deeply sampled blood TCRbeta repertoires from subjects exposed to, actively infected with, or recovered from COVID-19 were included in the dataset. The sample metadata nearly always contained a de-identified subject ID, COVID-19 status, age in years and sex. What the study reported, not specific to this receptor: The quantity of clinical and demographic metadata differed by source and by participant and was supplied without curation.

One collaborating source in Seattle enrolled patients during active infection and followed them longitudinally through the course of disease. Collaborating institutions collected whole blood in K2EDTA tubes following their own protocols. For TCRbeta analysis, collaborators shipped samples in one of three forms: frozen whole blood, isolated PBMCs, or DNA extracted from either of those sample types. From a lookup of the germline V gene (reference sequence), CDR1 and CDR2 are LNHDA and SQIVND. Unmatched junction bases come to 9, with V trimmed by 4 bases and J by 7 bases. Taken from cysteine to phenylalanine, the CDR3 has 15 residues. Only the CDR3 region is kept as DNA, spanning 45 bases read in frame from base 1. TCRbeta CDR3 regions were amplified from genomic DNA by means of the immunoSEQ Assay, a bias-controlled multiplex PCR. The paper's processing steps were these. Nucleated cell counts per sample were estimated from amplification of reference gene primers within the assay. To quantify the absolute abundance of each unique TCRbeta CDR3 rearrangement, sequence reads were collapsed and filtered. For each sample, productive Simpson clonality was calculated as the square root of Simpson's diversity index over productive rearrangements. TCRdb took over this immuneACCESS table, retaining in-frame rearrangements with V and J assigned. Such tables are incomplete; in checked studies, under half of the missing clones stem from an unresolved V gene, and the remainder is unexplained. V and J calls and clone size follow that table, whereas D and trimming were derived from the DNA. The sample contains about 210,000 clones, roughly 80% of them found a single time. Less than 6% of the sample is held by the ten biggest clonotypes.

The sequence links TRBV19 to TRBJ2-1, and TRBD2 aligns with 8 junction nucleotides. The source of this sequence is a woman in her 70s with COVID-19, enrolled during active disease. The specimen was peripheral blood. The nucleotides read TGTGCCAGTAGTAATACGGGAGGGCCCTGGAATGAGCAGTTCTTC. Translated, this gives CASSNTGGPWNEQFF.